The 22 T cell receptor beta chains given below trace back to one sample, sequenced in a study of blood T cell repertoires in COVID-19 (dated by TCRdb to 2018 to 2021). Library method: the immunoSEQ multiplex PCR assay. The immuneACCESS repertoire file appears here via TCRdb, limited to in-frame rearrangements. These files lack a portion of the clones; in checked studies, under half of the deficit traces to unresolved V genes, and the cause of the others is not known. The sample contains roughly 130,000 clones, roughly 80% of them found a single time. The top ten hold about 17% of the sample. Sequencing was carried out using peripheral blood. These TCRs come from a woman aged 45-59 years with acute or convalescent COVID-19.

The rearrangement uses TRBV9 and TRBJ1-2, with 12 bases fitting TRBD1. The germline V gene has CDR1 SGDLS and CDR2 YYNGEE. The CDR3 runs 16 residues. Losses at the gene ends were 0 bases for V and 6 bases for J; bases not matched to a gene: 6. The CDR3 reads CASSVDPGTGGNGYTF. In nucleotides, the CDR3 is TGTGCCAGCAGCGTAGACCCCGGGACAGGGGGCAATGGCTACACCTTC.

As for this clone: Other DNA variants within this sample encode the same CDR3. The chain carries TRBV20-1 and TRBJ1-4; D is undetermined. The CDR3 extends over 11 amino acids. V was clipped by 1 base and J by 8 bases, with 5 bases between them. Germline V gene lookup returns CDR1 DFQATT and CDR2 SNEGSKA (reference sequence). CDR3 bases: TGCAGTGCTAGAGCACAGGAAAAACTGTTTTTT. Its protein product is CSARAQEKLFF.

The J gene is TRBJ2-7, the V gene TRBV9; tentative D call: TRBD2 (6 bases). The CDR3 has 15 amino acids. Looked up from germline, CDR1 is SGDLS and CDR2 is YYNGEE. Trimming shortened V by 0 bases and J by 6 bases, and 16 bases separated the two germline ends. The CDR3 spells CASSVGSRRDGEQYF. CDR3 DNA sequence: TGTGCCAGCAGCGTAGGATCCAGGAGGGATGGCGAGCAGTACTTC.

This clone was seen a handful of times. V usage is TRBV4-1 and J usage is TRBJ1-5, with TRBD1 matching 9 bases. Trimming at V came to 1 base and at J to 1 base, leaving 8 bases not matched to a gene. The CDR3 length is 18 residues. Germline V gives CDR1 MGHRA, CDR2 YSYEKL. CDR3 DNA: TGCGCCAGCAGCCAAGTCACAGGGGGCTGGTTGAGCAATCAGCCCCAGCATTTT. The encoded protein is CASSQVTGGWLSNQPQHF.

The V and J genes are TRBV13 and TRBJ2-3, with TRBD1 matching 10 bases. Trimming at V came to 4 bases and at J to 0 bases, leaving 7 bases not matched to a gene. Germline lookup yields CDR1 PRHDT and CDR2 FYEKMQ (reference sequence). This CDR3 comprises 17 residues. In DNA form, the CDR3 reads TGTGCCAGCAGCTCCTGGACAGGGGGGATTAGCACAGATACGCAGTATTTT. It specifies CASSSWTGGISTDTQYF. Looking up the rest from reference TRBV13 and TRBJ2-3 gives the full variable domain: AAGVIQSPRHLIKEKRETATLKCYPIPRHDTVYWYQQGPGQDPQFLISFYEKMQSDKGSIPDRFSAQQFSDYHSELNMSSLELGDSALYFCASSSWTGGISTDTQYFGPGTRLTVL.

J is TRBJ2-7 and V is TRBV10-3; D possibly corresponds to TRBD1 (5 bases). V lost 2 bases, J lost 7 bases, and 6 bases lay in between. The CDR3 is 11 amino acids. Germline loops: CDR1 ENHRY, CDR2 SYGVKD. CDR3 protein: CAISEDREQYF. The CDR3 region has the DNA TGTGCCATCAGTGAGGACAGAGAGCAGTACTTC.

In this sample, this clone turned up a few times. The CDR3 sequence: CASSAVHPTNEKLFF. DNA for the CDR3: TGTGCCAGCAGCGCAGTCCATCCAACTAATGAAAAACTGTTTTTT. This chain connects TRBV6-5 to TRBJ1-4; no definite D call. V was pared by 6 bases and J by 0 bases, with 11 bases between. The CDR3 is made up of 15 amino acids. The germline V gene has CDR1 MNHEY and CDR2 SVGAGI.

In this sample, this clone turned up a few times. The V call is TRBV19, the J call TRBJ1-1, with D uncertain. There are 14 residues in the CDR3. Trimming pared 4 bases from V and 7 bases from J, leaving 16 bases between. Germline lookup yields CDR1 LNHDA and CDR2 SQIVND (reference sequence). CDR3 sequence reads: CASSTTLTVDEAFF. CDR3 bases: TGTGCCAGTAGTACCACGCTCACAGTGGATGAAGCTTTCTTT.

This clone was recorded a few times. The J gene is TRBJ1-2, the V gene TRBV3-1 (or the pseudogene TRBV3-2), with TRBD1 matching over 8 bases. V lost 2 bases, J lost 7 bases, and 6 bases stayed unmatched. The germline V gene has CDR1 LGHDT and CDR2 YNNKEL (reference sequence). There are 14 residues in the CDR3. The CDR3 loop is CASSQQGARRGYTF. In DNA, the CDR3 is TGTGCCAGCAGCCAACAGGGGGCGCGGCGTGGCTACACCTTC.

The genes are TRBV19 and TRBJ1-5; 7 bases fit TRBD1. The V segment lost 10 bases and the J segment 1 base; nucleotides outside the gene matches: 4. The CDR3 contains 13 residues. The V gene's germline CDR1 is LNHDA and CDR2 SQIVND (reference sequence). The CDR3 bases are TGTGCCACCAACAGGGGCAGCAATCAGCCCCAGCATTTT. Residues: CATNRGSNQPQHF.

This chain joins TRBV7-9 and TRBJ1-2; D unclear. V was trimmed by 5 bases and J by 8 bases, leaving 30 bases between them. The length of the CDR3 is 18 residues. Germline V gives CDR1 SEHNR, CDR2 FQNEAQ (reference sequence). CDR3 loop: CASSPRRGMTVSVGGYTF. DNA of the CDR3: TGTGCCAGCAGCCCACGACGAGGGATGACCGTCTCCGTTGGGGGCTACACCTTC.

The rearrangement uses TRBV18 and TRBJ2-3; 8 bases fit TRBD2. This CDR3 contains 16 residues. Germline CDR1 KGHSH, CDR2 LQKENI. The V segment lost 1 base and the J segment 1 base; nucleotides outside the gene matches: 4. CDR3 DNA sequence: TGTGCCAGCTCACCACTCTCCGGGGGGGGCACAGATACGCAGTATTTT. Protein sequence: CASSPLSGGGTDTQYF.

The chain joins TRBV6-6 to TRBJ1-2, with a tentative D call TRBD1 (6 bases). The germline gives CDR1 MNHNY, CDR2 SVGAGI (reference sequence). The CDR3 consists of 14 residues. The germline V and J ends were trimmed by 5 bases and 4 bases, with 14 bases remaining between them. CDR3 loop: CASSPGGATYGYTF. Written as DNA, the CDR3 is TGTGCCAGCAGTCCTGGGGGCGCAACCTATGGCTACACCTTC.

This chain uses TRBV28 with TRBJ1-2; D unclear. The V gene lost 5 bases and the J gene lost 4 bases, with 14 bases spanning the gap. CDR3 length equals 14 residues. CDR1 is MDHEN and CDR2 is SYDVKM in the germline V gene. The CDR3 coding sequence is TGTGCCAGCAGTCCCCCCTCGTCCCTCTATGGCTACACCTTC. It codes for CASSPPSSLYGYTF.

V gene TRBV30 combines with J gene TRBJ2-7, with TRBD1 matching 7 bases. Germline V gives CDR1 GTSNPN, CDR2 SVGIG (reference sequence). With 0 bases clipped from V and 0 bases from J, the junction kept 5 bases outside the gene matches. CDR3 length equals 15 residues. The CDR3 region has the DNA TGTGCCTGGAGTGTAGACAGGGTCAGCTCCTACGAGCAGTACTTC. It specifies CAWSVDRVSSYEQYF.

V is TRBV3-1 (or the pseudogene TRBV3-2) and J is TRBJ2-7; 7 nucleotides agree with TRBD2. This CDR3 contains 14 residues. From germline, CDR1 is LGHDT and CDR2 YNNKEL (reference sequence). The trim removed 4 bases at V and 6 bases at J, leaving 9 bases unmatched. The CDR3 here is CASSRDLAGAEQYF. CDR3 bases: TGTGCCAGCAGCCGGGACCTCGCGGGAGCCGAGCAGTACTTC.

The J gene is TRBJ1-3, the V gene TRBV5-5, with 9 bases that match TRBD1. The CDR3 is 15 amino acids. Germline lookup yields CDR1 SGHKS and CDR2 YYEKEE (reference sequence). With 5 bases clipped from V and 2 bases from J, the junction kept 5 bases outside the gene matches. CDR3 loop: CASSIQGATGNTIYF. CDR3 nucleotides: TGTGCCAGCAGTATACAGGGGGCAACTGGAAACACCATATATTTT.

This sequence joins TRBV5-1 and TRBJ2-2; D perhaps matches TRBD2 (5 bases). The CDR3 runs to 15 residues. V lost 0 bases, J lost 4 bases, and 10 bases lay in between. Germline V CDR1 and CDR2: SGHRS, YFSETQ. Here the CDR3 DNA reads TGCGCCAGCAGCTTGGACCGAGGGATCACCGGGGAGCTGTTTTTT. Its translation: CASSLDRGITGELFF.

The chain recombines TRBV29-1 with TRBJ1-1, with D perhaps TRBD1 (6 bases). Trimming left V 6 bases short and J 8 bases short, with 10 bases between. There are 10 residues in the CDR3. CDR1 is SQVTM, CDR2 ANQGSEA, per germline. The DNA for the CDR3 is TGCAGCGTCGGACAGACCGAAGCTTTCTTT. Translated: CSVGQTEAFF.

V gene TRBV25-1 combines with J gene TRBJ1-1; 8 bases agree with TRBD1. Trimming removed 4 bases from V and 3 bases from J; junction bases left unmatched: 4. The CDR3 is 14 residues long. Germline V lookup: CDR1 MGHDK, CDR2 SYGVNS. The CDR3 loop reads CASSGAGGYTEAFF. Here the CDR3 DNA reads TGTGCCAGCAGTGGCGCAGGGGGCTACACTGAAGCTTTCTTT.

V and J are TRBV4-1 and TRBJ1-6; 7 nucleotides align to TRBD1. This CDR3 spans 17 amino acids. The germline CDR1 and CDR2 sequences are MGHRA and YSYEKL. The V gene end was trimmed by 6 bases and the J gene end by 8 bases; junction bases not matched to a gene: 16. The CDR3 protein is CASSSSGGQGGYSPLHF. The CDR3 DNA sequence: TGCGCCAGCAGTTCAAGTGGGGGCCAGGGGGGATATTCACCCCTCCACTTT.

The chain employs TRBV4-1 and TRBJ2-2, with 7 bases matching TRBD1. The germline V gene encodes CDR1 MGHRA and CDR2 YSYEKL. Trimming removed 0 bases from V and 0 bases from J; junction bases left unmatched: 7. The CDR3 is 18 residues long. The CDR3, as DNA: TGCGCCAGCAGCCAAGACCCAGGTGGGACAGCGAACACCGGGGAGCTGTTTTTT. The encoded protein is CASSQDPGGTANTGELFF.